This TCR beta chain emerged from a study of shared T cell receptors in the human thymus. Using immunoSEQ multiplex PCR, the repertoire was profiled, and TCRdb retains in-frame clones only, with some absent. The sample records about 400,000 clones, around 95% being singletons. Specimen: thymocytes. The receptor comes from a human donor.

In nucleotides, the CDR3 is TGTGCCAGCAGCTTCTACGGCCGGGACAGGGACCCTGAGACCCAGTACTTC. This translates into CASSFYGRDRDPETQYF. The rearrangement uses TRBV5-6 and TRBJ2-5; 9 nucleotides align to TRBD1. J was trimmed by 5 bases and V by 2 bases; bases with no gene match: 13. CDR3 length: 17 amino acids. The V gene's germline CDR1 is SGHDT and CDR2 YYEEEE.